This T cell receptor beta chain appears in the sequencing data of a study of cytomegalovirus exposure and HLA in healthy donors. In germline, CDR1 is SGHAT, CDR2 FQNNGV. The length of the CDR3 is 13 residues. V was pared by 1 base and J by 12 bases, with 13 bases between. With 60 Vbeta and 13 Jbeta primers, the PCR was carried out. Repertoires were generated with immunoSEQ multiplex PCR, while TCRdb's copy carries only in-frame clones and drops some. The sample lists 100,000 to 150,000 clones, about two thirds occurring once. Sample: PBMCs. The chain couples TRBV11-2 to TRBJ2-1; D is unclear. The source of this sequence is a man aged 30-40 years in good health and CMV-seronegative. The CDR3 coding sequence is TGTGCCAGCAGCTTAGCTCGGGTGGGTGGGCAGTTCTTC. Translated, it gives CASSLARVGGQFF.